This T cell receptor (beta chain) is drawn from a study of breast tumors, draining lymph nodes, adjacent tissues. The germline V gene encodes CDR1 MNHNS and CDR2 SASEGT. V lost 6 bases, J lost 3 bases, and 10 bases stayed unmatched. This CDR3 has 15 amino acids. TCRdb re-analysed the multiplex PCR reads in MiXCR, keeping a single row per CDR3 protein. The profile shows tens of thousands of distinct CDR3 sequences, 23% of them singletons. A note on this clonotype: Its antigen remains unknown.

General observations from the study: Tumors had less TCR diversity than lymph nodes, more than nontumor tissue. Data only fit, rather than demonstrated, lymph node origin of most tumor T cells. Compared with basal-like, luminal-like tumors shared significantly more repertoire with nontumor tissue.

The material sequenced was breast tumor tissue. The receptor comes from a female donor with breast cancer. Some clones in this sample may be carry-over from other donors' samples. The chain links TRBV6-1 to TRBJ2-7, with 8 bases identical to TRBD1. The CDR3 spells CASSARQGKFYEQYF. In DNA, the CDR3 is TGTGCCAGCAGCGCTCGACAGGGGAAGTTCTACGAGCAGTACTTC.